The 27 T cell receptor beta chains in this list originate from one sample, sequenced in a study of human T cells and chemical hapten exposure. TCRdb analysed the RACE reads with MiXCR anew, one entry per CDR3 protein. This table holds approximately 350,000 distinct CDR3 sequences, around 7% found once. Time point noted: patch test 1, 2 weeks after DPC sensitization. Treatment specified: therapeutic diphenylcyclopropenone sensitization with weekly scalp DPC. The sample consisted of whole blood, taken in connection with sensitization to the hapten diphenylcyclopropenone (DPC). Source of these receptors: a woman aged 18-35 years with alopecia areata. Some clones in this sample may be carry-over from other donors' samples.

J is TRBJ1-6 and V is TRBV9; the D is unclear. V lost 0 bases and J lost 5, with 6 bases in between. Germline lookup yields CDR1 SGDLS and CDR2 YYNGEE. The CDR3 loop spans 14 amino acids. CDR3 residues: CASSVDGNNSPLHF. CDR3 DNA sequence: TGTGCCAGCAGCGTAGATGGTAATAATTCACCCCTCCACTTT.

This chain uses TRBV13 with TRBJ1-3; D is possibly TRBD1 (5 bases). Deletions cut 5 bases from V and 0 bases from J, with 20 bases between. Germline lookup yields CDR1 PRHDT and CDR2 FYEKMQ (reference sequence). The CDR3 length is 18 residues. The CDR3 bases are TGTGCCAGCAGCCCAGGGTCGTTCGAGCCATCCTCTGGAAACACCATATATTTT. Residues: CASSPGSFEPSSGNTIYF.

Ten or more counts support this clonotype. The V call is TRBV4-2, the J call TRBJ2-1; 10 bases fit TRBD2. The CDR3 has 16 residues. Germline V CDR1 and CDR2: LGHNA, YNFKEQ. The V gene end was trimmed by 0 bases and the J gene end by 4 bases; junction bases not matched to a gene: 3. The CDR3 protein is CASSQETSGSYNEQFF. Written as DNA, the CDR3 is TGTGCCAGCAGCCAAGAGACTAGCGGGTCGTACAATGAGCAGTTCTTC.

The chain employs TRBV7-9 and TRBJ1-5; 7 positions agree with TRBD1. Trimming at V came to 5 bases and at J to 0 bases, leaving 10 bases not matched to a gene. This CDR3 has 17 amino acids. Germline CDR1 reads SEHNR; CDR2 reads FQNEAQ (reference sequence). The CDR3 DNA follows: TGTGCCAGCAGCCGTGGGGACAGAGAGGATAGCAATCAGCCCCAGCATTTT. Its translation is CASSRGDREDSNQPQHF.

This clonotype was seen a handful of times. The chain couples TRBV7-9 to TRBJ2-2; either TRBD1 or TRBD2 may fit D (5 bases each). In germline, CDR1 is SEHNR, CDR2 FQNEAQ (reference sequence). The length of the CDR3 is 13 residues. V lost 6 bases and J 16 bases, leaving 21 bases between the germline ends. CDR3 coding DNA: TGTGCCAGCAGTCCCCCCGGGACCGGCGAGGGGTTTTTT. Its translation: CASSPPGTGEGFF.

The CDR3 nucleotides read TGTGCCAGCAGCAAAAGCGGGGCGACTTACAATGAGCAGTTCTTC. Translating it yields CASSKSGATYNEQFF. The rearrangement uses TRBV2 and TRBJ2-1, with 7 bases matching TRBD2. Trimming cost V 6 bases and J 4 bases; bases outside gene matches: 9. CDR1 and CDR2 from the germline V gene are SNHLY and FYNNEI. This CDR3 is built from 15 residues.

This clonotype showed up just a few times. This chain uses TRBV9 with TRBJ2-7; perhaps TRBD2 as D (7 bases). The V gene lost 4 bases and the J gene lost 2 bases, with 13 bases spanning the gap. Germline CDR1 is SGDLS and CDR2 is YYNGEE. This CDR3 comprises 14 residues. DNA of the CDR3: TGTGCCAGCAGCCGTGCGGGGGCCGCCTACGAGCAGTACTTC. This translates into CASSRAGAAYEQYF.

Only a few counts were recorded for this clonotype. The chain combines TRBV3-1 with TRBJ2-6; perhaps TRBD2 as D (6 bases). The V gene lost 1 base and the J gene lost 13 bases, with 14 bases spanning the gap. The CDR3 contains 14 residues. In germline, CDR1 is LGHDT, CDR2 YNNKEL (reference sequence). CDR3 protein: CASSQGDSRSVLTF. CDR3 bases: TGTGCCAGCAGCCAAGGGGACTCAAGGAGTGTCCTGACTTTC.

The CDR3 DNA follows: TGTGCCAGCAGCGCCGGACAGGGGAGAAACACTGAAGCTTTCTTT. Protein product: CASSAGQGRNTEAFF. This chain connects TRBV13 to TRBJ1-1, with TRBD1 matching 9 bases. Unmatched junction bases numbered 6, after V lost 5 bases and J lost 2 bases. The CDR3 contains 15 residues. CDR1 is PRHDT and CDR2 is FYEKMQ in the germline V gene (reference sequence).

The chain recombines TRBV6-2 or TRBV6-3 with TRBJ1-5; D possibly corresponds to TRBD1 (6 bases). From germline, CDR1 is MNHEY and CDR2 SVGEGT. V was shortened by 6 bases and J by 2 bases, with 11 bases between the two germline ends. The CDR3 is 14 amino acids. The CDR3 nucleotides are TGTGCCAGCAGACAGGGAGGGGGCAATCAGCCCCAGCATTTT. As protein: CASRQGGGNQPQHF.

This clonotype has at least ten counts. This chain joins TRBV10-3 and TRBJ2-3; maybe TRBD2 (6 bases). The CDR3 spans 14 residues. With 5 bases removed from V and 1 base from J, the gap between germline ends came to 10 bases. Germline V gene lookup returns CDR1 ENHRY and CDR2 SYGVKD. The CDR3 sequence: CAISRGTRTDTQYF. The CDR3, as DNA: TGTGCCATCAGTCGGGGGACTCGCACAGATACGCAGTATTTT.

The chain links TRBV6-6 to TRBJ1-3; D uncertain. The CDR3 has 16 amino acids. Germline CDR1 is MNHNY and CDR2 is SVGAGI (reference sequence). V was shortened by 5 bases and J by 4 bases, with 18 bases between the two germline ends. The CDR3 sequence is CASSPQTDIAGNTIYF. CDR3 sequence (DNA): TGTGCCAGCAGTCCTCAGACTGATATAGCAGGAAACACCATATATTTT.

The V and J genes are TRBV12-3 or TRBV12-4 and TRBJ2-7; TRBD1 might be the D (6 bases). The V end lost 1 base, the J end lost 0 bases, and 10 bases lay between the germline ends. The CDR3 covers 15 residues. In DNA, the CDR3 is TGTGCCAGCAGTTTAGTAGGGGACACCTCCTACGAGCAGTACTTC. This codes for CASSLVGDTSYEQYF.

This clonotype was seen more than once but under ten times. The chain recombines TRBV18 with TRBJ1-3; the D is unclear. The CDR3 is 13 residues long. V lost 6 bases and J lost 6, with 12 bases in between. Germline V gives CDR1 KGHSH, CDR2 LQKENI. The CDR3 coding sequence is TGTGCCAGCTCTCCCACCGAGGAAAACACCATATATTTT. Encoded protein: CASSPTEENTIYF. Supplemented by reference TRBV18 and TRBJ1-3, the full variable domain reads NAGVMQNPRHLVRRRGQEARLRCSPMKGHSHVYWYRQLPEEGLKFMVYLQKENIIDESGMPKERFSAEFPKEGPSILRIQQVVRGDSAAYFCASSPTEENTIYFGEGSWLTVV.

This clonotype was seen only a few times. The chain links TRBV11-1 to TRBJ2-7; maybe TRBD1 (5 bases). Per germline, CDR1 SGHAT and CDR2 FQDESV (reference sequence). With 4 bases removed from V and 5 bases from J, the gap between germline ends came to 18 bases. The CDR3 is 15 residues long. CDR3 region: CASSSTGSTRDEQYF. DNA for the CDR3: TGTGCCAGCAGCTCTACCGGGTCCACCAGGGACGAGCAGTACTTC.

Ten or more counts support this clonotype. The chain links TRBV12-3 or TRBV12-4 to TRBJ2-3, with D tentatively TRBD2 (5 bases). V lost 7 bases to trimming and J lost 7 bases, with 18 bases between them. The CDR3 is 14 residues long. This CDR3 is CASTLGISGNTQYF. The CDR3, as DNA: TGTGCCAGCACTCTGGGGATATCCGGGAATACGCAGTATTTT.

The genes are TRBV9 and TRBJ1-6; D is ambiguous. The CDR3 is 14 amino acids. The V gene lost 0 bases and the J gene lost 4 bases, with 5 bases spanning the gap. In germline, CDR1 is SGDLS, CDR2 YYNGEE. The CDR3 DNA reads TGTGCCAGCAGCGTAGGGCGATATAATTCACCCCTCCACTTT. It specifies CASSVGRYNSPLHF.

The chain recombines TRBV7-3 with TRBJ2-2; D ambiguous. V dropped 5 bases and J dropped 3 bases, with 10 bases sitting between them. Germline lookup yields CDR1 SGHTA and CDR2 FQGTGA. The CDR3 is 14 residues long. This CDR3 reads CASSPRVYTGELFF. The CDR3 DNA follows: TGTGCCAGCAGCCCTAGGGTTTACACCGGGGAGCTGTTTTTT. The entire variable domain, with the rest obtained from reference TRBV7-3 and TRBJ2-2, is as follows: GAGVSQTPSNKVTEKGKYVELRCDPISGHTALYWYRQSLGQGPEFLIYFQGTGAADDSGLPNDRFFAVRPEGSVSTLKIQRTERGDSAVYLCASSPRVYTGELFFGEGSRLTVL.

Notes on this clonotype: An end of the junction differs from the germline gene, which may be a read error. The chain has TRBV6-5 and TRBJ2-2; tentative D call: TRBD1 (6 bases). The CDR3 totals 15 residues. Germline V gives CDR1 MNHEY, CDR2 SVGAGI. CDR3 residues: CACSRSAGTPEELFF. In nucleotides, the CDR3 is TGTGCCTGCAGTCGTAGCGCCGGGACACCCGAGGAGCTGTTTTTT.

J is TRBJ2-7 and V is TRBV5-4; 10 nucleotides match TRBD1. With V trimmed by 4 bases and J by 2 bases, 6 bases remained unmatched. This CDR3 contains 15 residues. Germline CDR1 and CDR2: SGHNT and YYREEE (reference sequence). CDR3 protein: CASSLDRGSAYEQYF. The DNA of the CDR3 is TGTGCCAGCAGCCTGGACAGGGGGTCAGCCTACGAGCAGTACTTC.

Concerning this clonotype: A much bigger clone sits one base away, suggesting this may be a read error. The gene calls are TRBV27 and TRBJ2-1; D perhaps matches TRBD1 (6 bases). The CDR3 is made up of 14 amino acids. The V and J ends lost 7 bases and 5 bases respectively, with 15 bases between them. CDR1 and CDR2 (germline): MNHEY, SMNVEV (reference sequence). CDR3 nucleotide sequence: TGTGCCAGCACCCAGCAGGGGCCTAACAATGAGCAGTTCTTC. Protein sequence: CASTQQGPNNEQFF.

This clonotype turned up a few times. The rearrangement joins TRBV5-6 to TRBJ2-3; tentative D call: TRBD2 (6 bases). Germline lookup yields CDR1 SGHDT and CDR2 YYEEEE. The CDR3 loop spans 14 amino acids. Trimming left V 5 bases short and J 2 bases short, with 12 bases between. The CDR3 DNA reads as TGTGCCAGCAGTGTACGCGGGAACACAGATACGCAGTATTTT. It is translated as CASSVRGNTDTQYF. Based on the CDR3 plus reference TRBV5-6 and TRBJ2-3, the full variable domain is DAGVTQSPTHLIKTRGQQVTLRCSPKSGHDTVSWYQQALGQGPQFIFQYYEEEERQRGNFPDRFSGHQFPNYSSELNVNALLLGDSALYLCASSVRGNTDTQYFGPGTRLTVL.

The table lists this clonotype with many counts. The CDR3, as DNA: TGTGCCAGCAGCTTGGGGCAGGGGTACGTTGAGCAGTTCTTC. Protein: CASSLGQGYVEQFF. V and J are TRBV11-1 and TRBJ2-1; a possible D gene is TRBD1 (6 bases). This CDR3 has 14 amino acids. V lost 3 bases to trimming and J lost 9 bases, with 15 bases between them. Germline assignment: CDR1 SGHAT and CDR2 FQDESV (reference sequence).

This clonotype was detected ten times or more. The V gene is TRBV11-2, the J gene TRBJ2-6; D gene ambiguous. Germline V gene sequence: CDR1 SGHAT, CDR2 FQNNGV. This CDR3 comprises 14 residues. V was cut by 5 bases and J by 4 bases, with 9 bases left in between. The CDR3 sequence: CASSPIVGANVLTF. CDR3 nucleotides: TGTGCCAGCAGCCCGATCGTAGGGGCCAACGTCCTGACTTTC. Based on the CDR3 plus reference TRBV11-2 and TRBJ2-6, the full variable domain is EAGVAQSPRYKIIEKRQSVAFWCNPISGHATLYWYQQILGQGPKLLIQFQNNGVVDDSQLPKDRFSAERLKGVDSTLKIQPAKLEDSAVYLCASSPIVGANVLTFGAGSRLTVL.

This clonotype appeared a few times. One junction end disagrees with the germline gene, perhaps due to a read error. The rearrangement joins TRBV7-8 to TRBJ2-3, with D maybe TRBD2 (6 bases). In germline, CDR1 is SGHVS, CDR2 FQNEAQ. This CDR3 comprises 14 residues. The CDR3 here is CASSLGEDRDTQYF. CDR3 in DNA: TGCGCCAGCAGCTTAGGGGAGGATAGGGATACGCAGTATTTT.

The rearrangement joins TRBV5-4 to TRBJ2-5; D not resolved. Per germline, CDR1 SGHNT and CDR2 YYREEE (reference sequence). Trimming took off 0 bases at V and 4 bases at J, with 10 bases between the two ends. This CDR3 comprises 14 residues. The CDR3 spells CASSLAGDRETQYF. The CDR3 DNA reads TGTGCCAGCAGCTTGGCTGGGGATAGAGAGACCCAGTACTTC.

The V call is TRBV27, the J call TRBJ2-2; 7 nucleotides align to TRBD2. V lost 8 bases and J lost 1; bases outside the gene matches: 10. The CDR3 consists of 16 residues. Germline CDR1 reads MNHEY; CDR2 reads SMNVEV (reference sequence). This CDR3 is CASSMSASGNTGELFF. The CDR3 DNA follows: TGTGCCAGCTCCATGTCGGCTAGCGGGAACACCGGGGAGCTGTTTTTT.